This section outlines one T cell receptor (beta chain) sequence together with its context. Its target is not known. TCRdb passed the RT-PCR reads through MiXCR, listing each CDR3 protein once. The sample holds 500,000 to 750,000 distinct CDR3 sequences, about 14% seen once. These data come from a study of response to subunit inactivated influenza vaccine. Findings of the study overall: With each seasonal influenza vaccination, the authors suggested, few new T cells are recruited.

Per germline, CDR1 MNHEY and CDR2 SVGEGT. V dropped 0 bases and J dropped 2; count of bases not matched to a gene: 6. The CDR3 runs 16 residues. J is TRBJ2-7 and V is TRBV6-2 or TRBV6-3; TRBD1 aligns across 8 bases. This receptor was obtained from a man over 45 who received an inactivated influenza vaccine. Specimen: PBMCs from blood, collected about 12 days after vaccination. The DNA for the CDR3 is TGTGCCAGCAGTTACTCGGGGACAGGAGATGCCTACGAGCAGTACTTC. This sequence encodes CASSYSGTGDAYEQYF.